One and the same sample provided the 24 T cell receptor beta chains below, sequenced in a study of human T cells and chemical hapten exposure. Unfractionated whole blood served as the source for total RNA extraction. Each CDR3 protein is one row after TCRdb ran MiXCR on the 5' RACE reads. In the table there are 110,000 or so distinct CDR3 sequences, around a fifth of which are singletons. The source is a human donor in good health.

This chain links TRBV6-6 with TRBJ1-5; D unclear. Trimming removed 6 bases from V and 1 base from J, with 10 bases in between. The CDR3 loop spans 14 amino acids. The germline V gene has CDR1 MNHNY and CDR2 SVGAGI (reference sequence). The CDR3, as DNA: TGTGCCAGCAGCCAAAAACAGAGCAATCAGCCCCAGCATTTT. Protein product: CASSQKQSNQPQHF.

This clonotype was seen a handful of times. This chain connects TRBV28 to TRBJ1-4; a possible D gene is TRBD1 (5 bases). The CDR3 sequence is 15 residues long. The V end was cut by 1 base, the J end by 10 bases, with 16 bases between. CDR1 and CDR2 (germline): MDHEN, SYDVKM. The CDR3 nucleotides read TGTGCCAGCAGTTTATCCCGGGCAGGGCAGGGAAAACTGTTTTTT. Its translation is CASSLSRAGQGKLFF. Complete variable domain (other parts from reference TRBV28 and TRBJ1-4): DVKVTQSSRYLVKRTGEKVFLECVQDMDHENMFWYRQDPGLGLRLIYFSYDVKMKEKGDIPEGYSVSREKKERFSLILESASTNQTSMYLCASSLSRAGQGKLFFGSGTQLSVL.

This clonotype was counted a few times. The rearrangement uses TRBV7-2 and TRBJ2-7; possible D gene TRBD1, 6 bases. CDR1 and CDR2 from the germline V gene are SGHTA and FQGNSA. Trimming removed 5 bases from V and 3 bases from J, with 14 bases in between. The CDR3 runs to 14 residues. The DNA for the CDR3 is TGTGCCAGCAGCCCGCGCGACAGGCACTACGAGCAGTACTTC. As protein: CASSPRDRHYEQYF.

In this sample, this clonotype turned up a few times. The rearrangement links TRBV28 to TRBJ2-7, with D unresolved. Germline-derived CDR1 and CDR2 are MDHEN and SYDVKM. The CDR3 has 15 residues. V lost 2 bases, J lost 2 bases, and 13 bases lay in between. The CDR3 DNA reads TGTGCCAGCAGTTTAAGGGTTTCTCACACCTACGAGCAGTACTTC. It encodes CASSLRVSHTYEQYF.

This clonotype appeared a few times. DNA for the CDR3: TGTGCCAGCAGCCAAGATGCGGTCGGGGAGGGGGCCGTCACAGATACGCAGTATTTT. Protein product: CASSQDAVGEGAVTDTQYF. This chain connects TRBV4-2 to TRBJ2-3, with D perhaps given as TRBD1 or TRBD2 (7 bases each). Germline V gene lookup returns CDR1 LGHNA and CDR2 YNFKEQ. Trimming shortened V by 0 bases and J by 2 bases, and 21 bases separated the two germline ends. The CDR3 extends over 19 amino acids.

This clonotype occurred many times. The gene calls are TRBV5-1 and TRBJ1-1; D call uncertain. V lost 4 bases to trimming and J lost 1 base, with 11 bases between them. CDR1 and CDR2 (germline): SGHRS, YFSETQ. The CDR3 consists of 14 residues. CDR3 DNA sequence: TGCGCCAGCAGCATGGGGATGAGGAACACTGAAGCTTTCTTT. Translating gives CASSMGMRNTEAFF.

J is TRBJ1-5 and V is TRBV4-1; the D is unclear. The CDR3 runs 16 residues. Germline lookup yields CDR1 MGHRA and CDR2 YSYEKL. The ends were cut back, 0 bases at V and 9 bases at J, with 18 bases in the middle. CDR3 protein: CASSQDPLGVGRPQHF. CDR3 DNA: TGCGCCAGCAGCCAAGATCCCCTGGGAGTTGGGCGGCCCCAGCATTTT.

This clonotype has only a few counts. The gene calls are TRBV20-1 and TRBJ1-2; 8 bases are a match to TRBD1. The CDR3 loop spans 13 amino acids. Germline V lookup: CDR1 DFQATT, CDR2 SNEGSKA (reference sequence). Trimming removed 6 bases from V and 4 bases from J; junction bases left unmatched: 7. CDR3 sequence (DNA): TGCAGTGCCCCGGGACAGGCGGCCTATGGCTACACCTTC. It encodes CSAPGQAAYGYTF.

This clonotype was seen a handful of times. This rearrangement joins TRBV5-1 to TRBJ2-4; 7 positions agree with TRBD1. V shed 4 bases, J shed 8 bases, and the junction held 12 bases outside the gene matches. The CDR3 is 15 residues long. Germline assignment: CDR1 SGHRS and CDR2 YFSETQ. The CDR3 protein is CASSRTGQARDIQYF. CDR3 coding DNA: TGCGCCAGCAGCCGGACCGGACAGGCAAGGGACATTCAGTACTTC.

The CDR3 region has the DNA TGTGCCAGCAGCTTACCCTGGACTAGCGGGAGGGCCTCCTACGAGCAGTACTTC. This encodes CASSLPWTSGRASYEQYF. The J gene is TRBJ2-7, the V gene TRBV7-2; 15 positions agree with TRBD2. The CDR3 has 18 amino acids. The germline V gene has CDR1 SGHTA and CDR2 FQGNSA. The V gene end was trimmed by 2 bases and the J gene end by 0 bases; junction bases not matched to a gene: 5.

This sequence joins TRBV30 and TRBJ2-5, with TRBD2 matching 7 bases. V was clipped by 5 bases and J by 3 bases; unmatched bases: 9. Germline CDR1 is GTSNPN and CDR2 is SVGIG (reference sequence). This CDR3 region has 14 residues. CDR3 bases: TGTGCCTGGGCCACCGGGACTACCGAAGAGACCCAGTACTTC. This sequence encodes CAWATGTTEETQYF.

There are a few counts of this clonotype. The chain carries TRBV5-6 and TRBJ2-5; unclear D gene. Trimming took off 2 bases at V and 1 base at J, with 12 bases between the two ends. The CDR3 loop spans 15 amino acids. From germline, CDR1 is SGHDT and CDR2 YYEEEE. This CDR3 reads CASSLRASSQETQYF. The CDR3 region has the DNA TGTGCCAGCAGCTTAAGGGCTAGTTCCCAAGAGACCCAGTACTTC.

The sample holds a few counts of this clonotype. The CDR3 spells CASSLSPFRQYEQYF. The CDR3 DNA follows: TGTGCCAGCAGTTTATCACCGTTCCGACAGTACGAGCAGTACTTC. The rearrangement uses TRBV28 and TRBJ2-7; D perhaps matches TRBD1 (5 bases). Trimming took 1 base from V and 4 from J, leaving 14 bases between them. The length of the CDR3 is 15 residues. Germline V gene sequence: CDR1 MDHEN, CDR2 SYDVKM.

This clonotype was recorded a few times. The V call is TRBV5-1, the J call TRBJ1-4; 7 bases match TRBD1. CDR3 length: 14 residues. CDR1 and CDR2 from the germline V gene are SGHRS and YFSETQ. Unmatched junction bases numbered 4, after V lost 4 bases and J lost 4 bases. CDR3 sequence reads: CASSGDSSNEKLFF. The CDR3 DNA follows: TGCGCCAGCAGCGGGGACAGTAGTAATGAAAAACTGTTTTTT.

The J gene is TRBJ1-2, the V gene TRBV9, with no clear D. This CDR3 is built from 15 residues. Germline assignment: CDR1 SGDLS and CDR2 YYNGEE. Trimming took 3 bases from V and 0 from J, leaving 12 bases between them. CDR3 nucleotides: TGTGCCAGCAGCGGATTCAGGAATCCTAACTATGGCTACACCTTC. It specifies CASSGFRNPNYGYTF.

This clonotype has a handful of counts. The chain uses TRBV9 and TRBJ2-7; D call uncertain. V lost 4 bases and J lost 3, with 11 bases in between. This CDR3 region has 13 residues. Germline values: CDR1 SGDLS, CDR2 YYNGEE. The CDR3 sequence is CASSPDGDYEQYF. The CDR3 DNA reads TGTGCCAGCAGCCCGGACGGAGACTACGAGCAGTACTTC.

The table lists this clonotype with a few counts. The V and J genes are TRBV7-8 and TRBJ2-3; 10 nucleotides match TRBD2. Germline V CDR1 and CDR2: SGHVS, FQNEAQ. The CDR3 is 16 amino acids. Unmatched junction bases numbered 3, after V lost 3 bases and J lost 0 bases. CDR3 protein: CASSLRTSGSTDTQYF. As DNA, the CDR3 is TGTGCCAGCAGCTTGAGGACTAGCGGTAGCACAGATACGCAGTATTTT.

This clonotype has just a few counts. The CDR3 nucleotides are TGTGCCAGCAGTTTATGGTCGAGTTTTAAAGAGACCCAGTACTTC. This encodes CASSLWSSFKETQYF. This chain uses TRBV28 with TRBJ2-5, with D unclear. CDR3 length equals 15 residues. Trimming took off 0 bases at V and 3 bases at J, with 11 bases between the two ends. The germline gives CDR1 MDHEN, CDR2 SYDVKM.

The chain is built from TRBV7-9 and TRBJ1-6; D gene ambiguous. Germline V gene lookup returns CDR1 SEHNR and CDR2 FQNEAQ (reference sequence). The CDR3 has 14 residues. V lost 2 bases and J 5 bases, leaving 7 bases between the germline ends. CDR3 DNA: TGTGCCAGCAGCTTACCCGGAGATAATTCACCCCTCCACTTT. The encoded protein is CASSLPGDNSPLHF.

The V gene is TRBV7-3, the J gene TRBJ2-1; the D is unclear. The germline V and J ends were trimmed by 2 bases and 9 bases, with 11 bases remaining between them. The CDR3 is 13 residues long. Looked up from germline, CDR1 is SGHTA and CDR2 is FQGTGA. In nucleotides, the CDR3 is TGTGCCAGCAGCTTAGACCGAGACCTTGAGCAGTTCTTC. Encoded protein: CASSLDRDLEQFF.

V gene TRBV28 combines with J gene TRBJ2-7; 7 bases align to TRBD2. Germline V CDR1 and CDR2: MDHEN, SYDVKM. Trimming cost V 5 bases and J 7 bases; bases outside gene matches: 11. The CDR3 spans 14 residues. The CDR3 protein is CASSPRGVGGEQYF. CDR3 bases: TGTGCCAGCAGTCCCCGGGGAGTGGGGGGGGAGCAGTACTTC.

This clonotype has a handful of counts. This rearrangement joins TRBV5-4 to TRBJ1-2, with 7 bases that match TRBD1. CDR1 is SGHNT, CDR2 YYREEE, per germline (reference sequence). CDR3 length: 14 residues. V lost 4 bases, J lost 2 bases, and 5 bases stayed unmatched. The CDR3 coding sequence is TGTGCCAGCAGCCCGACACAGGGGAACTATGGCTACACCTTC. Amino acids: CASSPTQGNYGYTF.

The V gene is TRBV5-1, the J gene TRBJ1-2; TRBD1 matches 7 bases. This CDR3 is built from 15 residues. The V gene's germline CDR1 is SGHRS and CDR2 YFSETQ. Trimming took 1 base from V and 8 from J; bases not matched to a gene: 11. The CDR3 DNA reads as TGCGCCAGCAGCTTGCCAGAGGAGGGGGCGCGCGGCTACACCTTC. Translated: CASSLPEEGARGYTF.

This chain joins TRBV27 and TRBJ2-3, with 9 bases aligning to TRBD1. Germline V gene data show CDR1 as MNHEY and CDR2 as SMNVEV (reference sequence). V dropped 5 bases and J dropped 6; count of bases not matched to a gene: 18. CDR3 length equals 18 residues. CDR3 sequence reads: CASSNRTLYRDRADTQYF. CDR3 DNA sequence: TGTGCCAGCAGTAACCGAACTCTCTACCGGGACAGGGCGGATACGCAGTATTTT.